This T cell receptor (beta chain) derives from a study of blood T cell repertoires in COVID-19. This clone appeared a single time. Mismatch with germline at one junction end may stem from a read error. The assay was immunoSEQ multiplex PCR, and TCRdb's table has in-frame clones only and misses some. Seen here are roughly 150,000 clones, roughly 88% observed once, and the top ten hold around 10%. Germline values: CDR1 SSHAT, CDR2 FNYEAQ (reference sequence). The CDR3 consists of 16 residues. What was sequenced was peripheral blood. The TCR originated in a woman aged 80 or older with active or convalescent COVID-19. V is TRBV7-7 and J is TRBJ2-2, with TRBD2 identical over 8 bases. The CDR3 DNA follows: TGTGCTAGCAGCTTAGGCGGGGGGCCCTACACCGGGGAGCTGTTTTTT. Translating gives CASSLGGGPYTGELFF.